Here is one TCR beta chain with its context. Its specific antigen is unknown. Base qualities are not at hand, and no much larger clone is one base apart. The CDR3 regions of human TCRbeta chains were analyzed by immunosequencing. As for the original processing: TCRs in the repertoires were matched against a reference library of SARS-CoV-2-specific TCRs that had been generated with the MIRA antigen-specificity platform. Breadth meant the fraction of unique TCRs that were SARS-CoV-2-associated, whereas depth meant the fraction of total T cells that were SARS-CoV-2-associated. Using the MIRA data, every spike-specific TCR was mapped to the spike region that the TCR reacted to and assigned to either a CD4 or a CD8 class. Log10-transformed breadth and depth values were compared by one-way ANOVA with Sidak's multiple comparisons tests. TCRdb re-hosts the immuneACCESS table, in-frame sequences only. Its copies lack some clones; in the studies checked, an unresolved V gene accounts for under half of them, and the cause for the rest is not known. V and J calls plus clone size are reproduced from that table; the DNA served to infer D and trimming. For this sample the table gives around 95,000 clones, of which over 90% were detected only once. Together, the top ten hold more than 1.5% of the sample.

The data stem from a study of T cell responses to AZD1222 COVID-19 vaccine (dated by TCRdb to the early 2020s). Looking at the study overall: AZD1222 recipients with second doses at about 4 weeks or about 12 weeks were pooled, because spike-specific TCR depth and breadth did not differ between schedules. A total of roughly 240 trial participants underwent TCR sequencing, of whom 200 to 220 received two doses of AZD1222 and some 26 received two doses of the MenACWY control vaccine. Trial participants were enrolled by age into subgroups of 18-55, 56-69 and 70-plus years, and around 150, 28 and 57 TCR-sequenced participants, respectively, were included in these subgroups. Overall study results and their limits: Because no day 14 peak-response samples were available, repertoires were characterized only after the peak T cell response. A significant rise in spike-specific TCR breadth and depth was observed after two AZD1222 doses relative to day 0 and relative to MenACWY recipients. The vaccine-associated CD4 TCRs covered the entire spike protein, and the dominant responses fell in regions 160-218 and 743-854. The 56-69-year group was small, and its depth increase did not reach significance, likely because of low power. Conclusions about previously exposed vaccinees are limited because only 6 or 7 AZD1222 recipients were SARS-CoV-2 seropositive at baseline. Participants were mostly white British and included more females than males, and it was suggested by the authors that clonal diversity may have been underestimated. Reportedly, close to half of the unique spike-specific TCRs recognized epitopes lying outside the regions that are mutated in the B.1.351 and B.1.1.7 variants.

The meaning of the sample's time point label: baseline before first vaccination. Vaccinee samples came from UK trials COV001 and COV002, including a single-blind randomized controlled phase 2/3 trial of AZD1222 (ChAdOx1 nCoV-19) in healthy adults. For TCRbeta chain sequencing, PBMC samples from trial participants were taken at day 0 and at day 28 after the second dose. The junction shows trimming of 1 base on V and 4 bases on J, plus 6 bases between the germline ends. The germline V gene (reference sequence) supplies CDR1 SGHKS and CDR2 YYEKEE. The CDR3 starts with the cysteine, ends with the phenylalanine, and has 12 residues. Just CDR3 DNA is preserved here, 36 bases in frame from base 1.

This specimen was peripheral blood, taken on day 0 of AZD1222 vaccination. The sequence joins TRBV5-5 to TRBJ2-7; no D segment can be confidently identified. The sequence came from an adult in good health. The DNA sequence reads TGTGCCAGCAGCTTGACGGGTTACGAGCAGTACTTC. Its translation reads: CASSLTGYEQYF. With all but the CDR3 taken from the reference TRBV5-5 and TRBJ2-7 genes, the full variable domain is: DAGVTQSPTHLIKTRGQQVTLRCSPISGHKSVSWYQQVLGQGPQFIFQYYEKEERGRGNFPDRFSARQFPNYSSELNVNALLLGDSALYLCASSLTGYEQYFGPGTRLTVT.